This T cell receptor beta chain comes out of a study of T cells in Graves' hyperthyroidism and ophthalmopathy. The table lists this clonotype with many counts. The V and J ends lost 0 bases and 1 base respectively, with 14 bases between them. CDR3 length: 17 amino acids. CDR1 ENHRY and CDR2 SYGVKD come from the germline V gene. Criteria for exclusion of patients were uncontrolled infection, other autoimmune disease, pregnancy or lactation. For the diagnoses, clinical symptoms, serum thyroxine and TRAb, thyroid ultrasound and orbital computed tomography were used. Fresh peripheral blood, about 9.6 ml, yielded the PBMCs. The source material, RNA transcripts, was used to amplify TCR beta CDR3 regions. First-round RT-PCR targeting the TCR CDR3 was performed with the HTBI primer set. TCRdb independently ran MiXCR on the multiplex PCR reads; one entry per CDR3 protein. This sample has 540,000 or so distinct CDR3 sequences, with 15% to 19% found just once.

The source of this sequence is a woman aged 25 to 39 with Graves' hyperthyroidism. The chain uses TRBV10-3 and TRBJ2-3; tentatively, D is TRBD2 (5 bases). Sequencing was carried out using blood. CDR3 region: CAISESSGGLRTDTQYF. The CDR3 region has the DNA TGTGCCATCAGTGAGTCATCAGGCGGGCTACGCACAGATACGCAGTATTTT.